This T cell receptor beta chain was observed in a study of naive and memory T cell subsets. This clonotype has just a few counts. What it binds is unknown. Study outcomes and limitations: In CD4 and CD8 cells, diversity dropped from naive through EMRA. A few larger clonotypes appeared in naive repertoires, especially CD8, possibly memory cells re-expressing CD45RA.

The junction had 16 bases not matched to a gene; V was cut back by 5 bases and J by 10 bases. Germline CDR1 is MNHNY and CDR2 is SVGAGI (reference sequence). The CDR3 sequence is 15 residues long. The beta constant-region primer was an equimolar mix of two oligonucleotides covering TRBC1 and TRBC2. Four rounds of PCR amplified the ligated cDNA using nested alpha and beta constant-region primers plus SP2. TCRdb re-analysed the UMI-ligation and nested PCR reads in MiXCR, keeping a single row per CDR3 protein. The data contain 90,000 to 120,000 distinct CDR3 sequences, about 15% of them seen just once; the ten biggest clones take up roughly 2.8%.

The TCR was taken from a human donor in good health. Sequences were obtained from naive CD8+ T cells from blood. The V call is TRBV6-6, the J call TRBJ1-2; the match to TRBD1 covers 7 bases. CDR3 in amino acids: CASSPSPGTDPDYTF. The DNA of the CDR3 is TGTGCCAGCAGTCCCAGCCCCGGGACAGACCCAGACTACACCTTC.